The 11 T cell receptor beta chains below were found in one sample sequenced in a study of blood T cells in healthy people across ages. PCR was performed a second time for about 6 to 12 cycles using a sample-barcoded 5' primer and a J-beta primer mix. Via MiXCR, TCRdb re-called the 5' RACE reads, giving one row per CDR3 protein. The sample shows 700,000 or so distinct CDR3 sequences, around a fifth of them seen only once. The sample taken for sequencing was blood. These receptors were collected from a man aged 65 to 79 in good health.

The chain uses TRBV6-5 and TRBJ1-2; D is perhaps TRBD1 (5 bases). V gave up 8 bases and J gave up 4 bases, with 11 bases separating them. The CDR3 runs to 12 residues. Per germline, CDR1 MNHEY and CDR2 SVGAGI. The CDR3: CASFLRGYGYTF. CDR3 DNA: TGTGCCAGCTTCCTAAGGGGCTATGGCTACACCTTC.

The chain links TRBV5-1 to TRBJ1-3, with D perhaps TRBD1 (5 bases). The germline gives CDR1 SGHRS, CDR2 YFSETQ. Between the trimmed V and J ends, which lost 1 base and 7 bases, there was a span of 12 bases. There are 14 residues in the CDR3. The CDR3 loop is CASSLTAGRNTIYF. CDR3 nucleotide sequence: TGCGCCAGCAGCTTGACGGCAGGGCGGAACACCATATATTTT.

The CDR3 bases are TGTGCCAGCAGTGCAGCGGAGGAGACCCAGTACTTC. It codes for CASSAAEETQYF. The genes are TRBV7-9 and TRBJ2-1; a possible D gene is TRBD2 (5 bases). Near its end, the DNA agrees better with TRBJ2-5, so the J call may be wrong. This CDR3 has 12 amino acids. In germline, CDR1 is SEHNR, CDR2 FQNEAQ (reference sequence).

This chain links TRBV7-9 with TRBJ1-4; 10 positions agree with TRBD1. This CDR3 is 17 amino acids long. Losses at the gene ends were 5 bases for V and 0 bases for J; bases not matched to a gene: 6. Germline CDR1 reads SEHNR; CDR2 reads FQNEAQ (reference sequence). This CDR3 reads CASSPDRGSTTNEKLFF. The DNA of the CDR3 is TGTGCCAGCAGCCCGGACAGGGGGTCAACAACTAATGAAAAACTGTTTTTT.

This clonotype was detected a few times. V is TRBV7-2 and J is TRBJ1-2; the D is unclear. Trimming pared 3 bases from V and 2 bases from J, leaving 10 bases between. The CDR3 runs 14 residues. The germline CDR1 and CDR2 sequences are SGHTA and FQGNSA. The CDR3 bases are TGTGCCAGCAGCTTTATTGGCAGGAACTATGGCTACACCTTC. Its protein product is CASSFIGRNYGYTF.

This sequence joins TRBV27 and TRBJ2-3; possibly TRBD1 for D (7 bases). Germline CDR1 reads MNHEY; CDR2 reads SMNVEV (reference sequence). V was shortened by 6 bases and J by 4 bases, with 14 bases between the two germline ends. The CDR3 has 14 residues. This chain's CDR3 is CASRRDSAADTQYF. The CDR3 coding sequence is TGTGCCAGCAGGCGGGACAGTGCAGCAGATACGCAGTATTTT.

The genes are TRBV6-6 and TRBJ2-1, with D perhaps being TRBD1 or TRBD2 (5 bases each). The tail of the sequence fits TRBJ2-7 better, so the J call may be wrong. CDR3 length: 15 residues. The germline gives CDR1 MNHNY, CDR2 SVGAGI (reference sequence). CDR3 amino acids: CASRSPVGTPYEQYF. The CDR3 DNA follows: TGTGCCAGCAGATCTCCAGTCGGGACCCCCTACGAGCAGTACTTC.

This sequence joins TRBV12-3 or TRBV12-4 and TRBJ2-3; possible D gene TRBD2, 5 bases. Between the trimmed V and J ends, which lost 6 bases and 3 bases, there was a span of 16 bases. The CDR3 totals 15 residues. This CDR3 is CASSPTGIGTDTQYF. DNA of the CDR3: TGTGCCAGCAGCCCGACGGGGATAGGTACAGATACGCAGTATTTT.

The V call is TRBV20-1, the J call TRBJ2-5; 13 nucleotides match TRBD2. The J call is uncertain, as TRBJ2-1 better fits the DNA end. The CDR3 covers 13 residues. Germline V CDR1 and CDR2: DFQATT, SNEGSKA (reference sequence). The CDR3 nucleotides are TGCAGTGTTCCGGGACTAGCGGGGAATGAGCAGTTCTTC. Its translation is CSVPGLAGNEQFF.

The rearrangement uses TRBV29-1 and TRBJ2-7; D unclear. The CDR3 has 11 amino acids. Trimming left V 7 bases short and J 6 bases short, with 13 bases between. The germline V gene encodes CDR1 SQVTM and CDR2 ANQGSEA. The CDR3 loop reads CSGSLWGEQYF. CDR3 sequence (DNA): TGCAGCGGCTCTCTATGGGGCGAGCAGTACTTC.

This chain joins TRBV12-3 or TRBV12-4 and TRBJ1-3; 8 nucleotides align to TRBD1. This CDR3 region has 15 residues. Trimming at V came to 3 bases and at J to 2 bases, leaving 3 bases not matched to a gene. The CDR3 reads CASSFHRGTGNTIYF. CDR3 coding DNA: TGTGCCAGCAGTTTTCACAGGGGGACTGGAAACACCATATATTTT.